These 3 T cell receptor beta chains were all obtained from the same sample, sequenced in a study of T cell responses to AZD1222 COVID-19 vaccine. Sequencing used immunoSEQ multiplex PCR; TCRdb keeps in-frame clones, though not all of them. In the table there are 90,000 to 150,000 clones, over 85% of which are singletons. This specimen was peripheral blood, taken on day 0 of AZD1222 vaccination. These receptors were obtained from an adult in good health.

This clone was observed a single time. The chain couples TRBV10-1 to TRBJ1-1; D perhaps matches TRBD1 (6 bases). With 6 bases removed from V and 4 bases from J, the gap between germline ends came to 15 bases. Germline CDR1 is WNHNN and CDR2 is SYGVQD (reference sequence). This CDR3 is built from 14 residues. The CDR3, as DNA: TGCGCCAGCAGCTGGACAGCCGTTGGCACTGAAGCTTTCTTT. This gives the protein CASSWTAVGTEAFF.

The chain combines TRBV7-9 with TRBJ1-5; D gene uncertain. The CDR3 length is 11 residues. Trimming took 8 bases from V and 13 from J, leaving 15 bases between them. CDR1 and CDR2 (germline): SEHNR, FQNEAQ (reference sequence). The CDR3 DNA sequence: TGTGCCAGCCCCGCCGGCCAGAAGCAGCATTTT. Its translation: CASPAGQKQHF.

The V call is TRBV4-2, the J call TRBJ2-7; no firm D call. Between the trimmed V and J ends, which lost 2 bases and 3 bases, there was a span of 20 bases. CDR3 length equals 17 residues. Germline lookup yields CDR1 LGHNA and CDR2 YNFKEQ. This CDR3 reads CASSQLGARRTIYEQYF. The CDR3 DNA is TGTGCCAGCAGCCAACTTGGTGCTCGGCGGACCATCTACGAGCAGTACTTC.